The clone carrying this TCR beta chain has ten or more counts. The antigen is not known. From the 5' RACE reads, TCRdb called clonotypes with MiXCR, one entry per CDR3 protein. The repertoire holds a few hundred thousand distinct CDR3 sequences, 10% to 15% seen once, with approximately 7.6% in the top ten. The data originate from a study of identical twins. Notes on the study in general: A partial confounding effect on zero-insertion analyses could come from invariant MAIT and iNKT cells.

The sample also formed part of further work on yellow fever vaccine responses in identical twins. That work states: Twins' vaccine T cell responses reportedly seemed partly convergent and partly personalized.

The sequence was collected from a woman under 30 in good health. Sequencing was carried out using CD8+ T cells sorted from blood.

This CDR3 reads CASSYGDTQYF. CDR3 nucleotide sequence: TGTGCCAGCAGTTACGGAGATACGCAGTATTTT. The chain employs TRBV6-2 or TRBV6-3 and TRBJ2-3; no firm D call. CDR3 length: 11 amino acids. Trimming stripped 2 bases from V and 5 bases from J, with 2 bases between. The germline CDR1 and CDR2 sequences are MNHEY and SVGEGT.